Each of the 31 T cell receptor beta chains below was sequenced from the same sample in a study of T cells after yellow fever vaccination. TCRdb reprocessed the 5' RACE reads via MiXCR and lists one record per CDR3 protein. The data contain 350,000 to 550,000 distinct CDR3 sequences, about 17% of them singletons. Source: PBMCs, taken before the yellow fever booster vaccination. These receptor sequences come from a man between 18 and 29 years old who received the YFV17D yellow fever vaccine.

The CDR3 DNA sequence: TGTGCCAGCCGTGGGCGGACTTGCTCCTACGAGCAGTACTTC. Translating gives CASRGRTCSYEQYF. The J gene is TRBJ2-7, the V gene TRBV6-4; TRBD2 might be the D (5 bases). Germline assignment: CDR1 MRHNA and CDR2 SNTAGT. There are 14 residues in the CDR3. V was cut by 8 bases and J by 0 bases, with 14 bases left in between.

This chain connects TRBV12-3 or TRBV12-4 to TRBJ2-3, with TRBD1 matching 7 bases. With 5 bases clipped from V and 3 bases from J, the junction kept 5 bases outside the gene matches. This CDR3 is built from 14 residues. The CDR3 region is CASSTGQRTDTQYF. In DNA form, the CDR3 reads TGTGCCAGCAGTACGGGACAGCGAACAGATACGCAGTATTTT.

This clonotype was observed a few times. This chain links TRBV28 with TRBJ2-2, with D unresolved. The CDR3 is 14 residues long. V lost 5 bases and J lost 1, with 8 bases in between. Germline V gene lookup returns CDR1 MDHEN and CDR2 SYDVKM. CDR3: CASSLGMNTGELFF. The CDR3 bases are TGTGCCAGCAGTCTCGGAATGAACACCGGGGAGCTGTTTTTT. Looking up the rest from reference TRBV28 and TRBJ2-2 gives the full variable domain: DVKVTQSSRYLVKRTGEKVFLECVQDMDHENMFWYRQDPGLGLRLIYFSYDVKMKEKGDIPEGYSVSREKKERFSLILESASTNQTSMYLCASSLGMNTGELFFGEGSRLTVL.

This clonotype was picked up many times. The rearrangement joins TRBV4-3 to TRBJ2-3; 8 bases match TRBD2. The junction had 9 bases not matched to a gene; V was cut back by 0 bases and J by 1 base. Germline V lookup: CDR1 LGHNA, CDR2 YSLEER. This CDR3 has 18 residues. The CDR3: CASSQERTRGVGTDTQYF. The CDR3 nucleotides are TGCGCCAGCAGCCAAGAACGCACGCGGGGGGTTGGCACAGATACGCAGTATTTT.

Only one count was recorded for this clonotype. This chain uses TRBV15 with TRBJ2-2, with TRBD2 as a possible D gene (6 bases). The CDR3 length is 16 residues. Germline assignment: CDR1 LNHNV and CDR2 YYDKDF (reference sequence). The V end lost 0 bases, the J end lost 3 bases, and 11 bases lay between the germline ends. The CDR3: CATSREAGRYTGELFF. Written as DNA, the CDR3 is TGTGCCACCAGCAGAGAGGCGGGGCGCTACACCGGGGAGCTGTTTTTT.

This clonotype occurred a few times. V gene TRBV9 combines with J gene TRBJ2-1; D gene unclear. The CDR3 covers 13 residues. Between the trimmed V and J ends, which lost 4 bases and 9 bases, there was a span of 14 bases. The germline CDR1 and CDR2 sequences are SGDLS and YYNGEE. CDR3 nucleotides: TGTGCCAGCAGCACCCCTCCTTCTGGTGAGCAGTTCTTC. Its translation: CASSTPPSGEQFF.

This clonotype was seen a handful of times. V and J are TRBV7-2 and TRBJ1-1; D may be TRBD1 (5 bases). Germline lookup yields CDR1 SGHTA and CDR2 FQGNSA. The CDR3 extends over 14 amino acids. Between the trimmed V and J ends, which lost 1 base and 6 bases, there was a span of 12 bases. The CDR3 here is CASSLGSGRAEAFF. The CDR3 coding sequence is TGTGCCAGCAGCTTAGGATCAGGGCGAGCTGAAGCTTTCTTT.

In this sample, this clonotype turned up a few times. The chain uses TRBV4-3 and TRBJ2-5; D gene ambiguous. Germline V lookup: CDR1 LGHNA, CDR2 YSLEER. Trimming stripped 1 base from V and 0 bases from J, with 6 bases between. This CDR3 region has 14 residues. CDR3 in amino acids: CASSQAGYQETQYF. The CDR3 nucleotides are TGCGCCAGCAGCCAAGCGGGTTACCAAGAGACCCAGTACTTC.

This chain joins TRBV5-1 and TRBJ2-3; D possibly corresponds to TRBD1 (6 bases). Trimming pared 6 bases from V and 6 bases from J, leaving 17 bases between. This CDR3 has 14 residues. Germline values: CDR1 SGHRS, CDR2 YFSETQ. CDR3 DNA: TGCGCCAGCAACCGGGACACGAATACTGATACGCAGTATTTT. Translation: CASNRDTNTDTQYF.

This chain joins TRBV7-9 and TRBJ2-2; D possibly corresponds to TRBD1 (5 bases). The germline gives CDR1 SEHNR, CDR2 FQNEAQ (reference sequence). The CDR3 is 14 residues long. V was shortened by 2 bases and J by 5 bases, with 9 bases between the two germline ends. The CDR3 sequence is CASSLTGRTGELFF. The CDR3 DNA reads TGTGCCAGCAGCTTAACAGGAAGAACCGGGGAGCTGTTTTTT.

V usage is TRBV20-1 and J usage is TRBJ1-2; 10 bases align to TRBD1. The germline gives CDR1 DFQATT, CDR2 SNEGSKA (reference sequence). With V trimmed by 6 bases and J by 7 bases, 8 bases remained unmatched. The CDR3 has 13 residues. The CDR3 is CSAEGQGLGGYTF. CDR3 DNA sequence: TGCAGTGCGGAGGGACAGGGGCTAGGTGGCTACACCTTC.

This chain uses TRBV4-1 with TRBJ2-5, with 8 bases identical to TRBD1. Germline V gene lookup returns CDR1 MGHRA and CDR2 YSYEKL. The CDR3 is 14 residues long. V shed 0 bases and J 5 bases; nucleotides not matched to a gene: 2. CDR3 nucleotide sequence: TGCGCCAGCAGCCAAGAGAACAGGGGGGAGACCCAGTACTTC. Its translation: CASSQENRGETQYF.

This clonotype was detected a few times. The CDR3 bases are TGTGCCAGCGGATTAAGCACAGATACGCAGTATTTT. Protein sequence: CASGLSTDTQYF. The rearrangement joins TRBV6-2 or TRBV6-3 to TRBJ2-3, with D uncertain. V was trimmed by 8 bases and J by 0 bases, leaving 6 bases between them. The CDR3 is 12 residues long. The germline V gene has CDR1 MNHEY and CDR2 SVGEGT.

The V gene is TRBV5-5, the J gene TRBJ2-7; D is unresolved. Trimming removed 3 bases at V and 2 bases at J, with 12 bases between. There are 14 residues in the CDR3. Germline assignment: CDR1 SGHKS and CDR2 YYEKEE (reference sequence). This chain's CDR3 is CASSWTMGTYEQYV. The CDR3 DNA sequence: TGTGCCAGCAGCTGGACCATGGGGACCTACGAGCAGTACGTC.

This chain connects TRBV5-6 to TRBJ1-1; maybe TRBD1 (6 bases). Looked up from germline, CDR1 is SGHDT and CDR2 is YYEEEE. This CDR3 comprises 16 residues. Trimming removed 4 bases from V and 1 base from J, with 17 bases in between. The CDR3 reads CASSQVERTANTEAFF. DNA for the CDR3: TGTGCCAGCAGCCAGGTTGAAAGGACAGCGAACACTGAAGCTTTCTTT.

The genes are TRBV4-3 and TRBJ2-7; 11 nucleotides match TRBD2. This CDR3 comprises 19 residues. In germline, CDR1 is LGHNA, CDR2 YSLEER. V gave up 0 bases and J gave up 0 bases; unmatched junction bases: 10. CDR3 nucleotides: TGCGCCAGCAGCCAAGATCCTAGCGGGGGGTCCTTAACCTCCTACGAGCAGTACTTC. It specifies CASSQDPSGGSLTSYEQYF.

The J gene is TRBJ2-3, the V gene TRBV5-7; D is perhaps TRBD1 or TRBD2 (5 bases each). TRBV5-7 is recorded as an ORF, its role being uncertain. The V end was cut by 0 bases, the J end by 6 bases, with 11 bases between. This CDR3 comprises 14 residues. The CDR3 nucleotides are TGTGCCAGCAGCTTGGGGGGGACCTTCGATACGCAGTATTTT. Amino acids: CASSLGGTFDTQYF.

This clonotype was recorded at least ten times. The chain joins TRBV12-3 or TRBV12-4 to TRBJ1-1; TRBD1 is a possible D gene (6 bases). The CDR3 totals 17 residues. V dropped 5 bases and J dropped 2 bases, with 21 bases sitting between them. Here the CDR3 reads CASSETIQGGGNTEAFF. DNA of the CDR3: TGTGCCAGCAGTGAGACAATACAGGGAGGAGGTAACACTGAAGCTTTCTTT.

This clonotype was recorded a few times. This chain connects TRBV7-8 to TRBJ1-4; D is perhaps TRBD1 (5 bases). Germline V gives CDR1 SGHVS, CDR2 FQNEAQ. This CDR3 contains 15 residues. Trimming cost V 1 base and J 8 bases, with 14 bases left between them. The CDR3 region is CASSLGGMVTEKLFF. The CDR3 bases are TGTGCCAGCAGCTTAGGGGGGATGGTGACGGAAAAACTGTTTTTT.

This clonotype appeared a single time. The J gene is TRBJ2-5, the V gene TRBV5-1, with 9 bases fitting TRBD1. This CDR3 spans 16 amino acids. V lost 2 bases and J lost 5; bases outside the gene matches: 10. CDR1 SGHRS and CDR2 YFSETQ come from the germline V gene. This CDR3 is CASSLLPQGAEETQYF. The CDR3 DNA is TGCGCCAGCAGCTTACTCCCACAGGGGGCGGAGGAGACCCAGTACTTC.

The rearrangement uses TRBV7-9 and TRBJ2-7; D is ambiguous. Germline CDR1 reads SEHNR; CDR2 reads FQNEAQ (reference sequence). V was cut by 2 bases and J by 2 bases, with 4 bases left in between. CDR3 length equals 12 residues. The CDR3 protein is CASSLLAYEQYF. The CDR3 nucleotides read TGTGCCAGCAGCTTATTAGCCTACGAGCAGTACTTC.

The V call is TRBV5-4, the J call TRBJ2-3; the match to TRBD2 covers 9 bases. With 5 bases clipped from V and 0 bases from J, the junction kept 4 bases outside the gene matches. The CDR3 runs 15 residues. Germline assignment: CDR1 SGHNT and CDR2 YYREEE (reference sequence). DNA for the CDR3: TGTGCCAGCAGGACTCTAGCGGGGAGCACAGATACGCAGTATTTT. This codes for CASRTLAGSTDTQYF.

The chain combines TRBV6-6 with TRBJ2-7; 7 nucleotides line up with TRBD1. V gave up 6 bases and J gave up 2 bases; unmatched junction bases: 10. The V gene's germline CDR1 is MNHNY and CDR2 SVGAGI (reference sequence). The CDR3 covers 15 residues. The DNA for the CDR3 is TGTGCCAGCAGCTATCCCGGGACAGAGGCCTACGAGCAGTACTTC. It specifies CASSYPGTEAYEQYF.

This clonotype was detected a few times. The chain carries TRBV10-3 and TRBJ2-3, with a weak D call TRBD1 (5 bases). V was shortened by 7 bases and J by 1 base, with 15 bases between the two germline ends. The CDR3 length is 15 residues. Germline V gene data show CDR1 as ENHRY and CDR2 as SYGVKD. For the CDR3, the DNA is TGTGCCATCAACTCCTTGGGGCCAGGCACAGATACGCAGTATTTT. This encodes CAINSLGPGTDTQYF.

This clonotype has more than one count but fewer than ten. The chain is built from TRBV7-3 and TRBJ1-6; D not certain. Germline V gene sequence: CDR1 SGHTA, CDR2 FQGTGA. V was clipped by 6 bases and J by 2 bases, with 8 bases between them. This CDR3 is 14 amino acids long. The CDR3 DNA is TGTGCCAGCAGTATAGACGCCTATAATTCACCCCTCCACTTT. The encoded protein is CASSIDAYNSPLHF.

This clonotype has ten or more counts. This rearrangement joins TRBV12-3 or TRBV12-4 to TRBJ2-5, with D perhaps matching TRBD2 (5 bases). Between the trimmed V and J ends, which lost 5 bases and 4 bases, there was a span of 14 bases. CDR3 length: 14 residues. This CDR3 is CASSPTRTSETQYF. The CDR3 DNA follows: TGTGCCAGCAGTCCTACTAGGACGTCAGAGACCCAGTACTTC.

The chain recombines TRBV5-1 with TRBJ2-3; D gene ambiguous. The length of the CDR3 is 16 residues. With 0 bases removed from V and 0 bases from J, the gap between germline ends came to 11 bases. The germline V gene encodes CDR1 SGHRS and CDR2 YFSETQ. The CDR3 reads CASSLGLGYSTDTQYF. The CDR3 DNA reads TGCGCCAGCAGCTTGGGACTGGGATATAGCACAGATACGCAGTATTTT.

CDR3 in amino acids: CSVWDGNYGYTF. DNA of the CDR3: TGCAGCGTTTGGGACGGGAACTATGGCTACACCTTC. The chain has TRBV29-1 and TRBJ1-2; TRBD1 is a possible D gene (5 bases). Trimming cost V 5 bases and J 2 bases, with 9 bases left between them. Looked up from germline, CDR1 is SQVTM and CDR2 is ANQGSEA. This CDR3 is 12 amino acids long.

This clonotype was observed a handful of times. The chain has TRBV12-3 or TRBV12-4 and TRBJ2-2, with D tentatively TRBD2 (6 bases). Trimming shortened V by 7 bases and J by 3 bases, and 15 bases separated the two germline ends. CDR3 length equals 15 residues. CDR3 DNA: TGTGCCAGCACCACGTGGAGGGTATACACCGGGGAGCTGTTTTTT. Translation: CASTTWRVYTGELFF.

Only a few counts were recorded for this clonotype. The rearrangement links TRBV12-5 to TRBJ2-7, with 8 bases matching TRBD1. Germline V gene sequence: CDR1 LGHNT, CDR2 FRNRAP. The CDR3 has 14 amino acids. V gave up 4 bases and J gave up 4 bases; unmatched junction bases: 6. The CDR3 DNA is TGTGCTAGTGGTTCGGGGGACAGGATATACGAGCAGTACTTC. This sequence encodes CASGSGDRIYEQYF.

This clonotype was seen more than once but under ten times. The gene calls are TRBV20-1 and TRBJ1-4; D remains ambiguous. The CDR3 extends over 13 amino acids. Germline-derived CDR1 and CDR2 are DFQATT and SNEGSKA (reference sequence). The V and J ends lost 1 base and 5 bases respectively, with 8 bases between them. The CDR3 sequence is CSARVIGNEKLFF. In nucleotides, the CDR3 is TGCAGTGCTAGAGTAATCGGGAATGAAAAACTGTTTTTT.